This T cell receptor beta chain was retrieved from a study of cytomegalovirus exposure and HLA in healthy donors. Broader study findings: CMV serostatus was the only immune exposure information that was available. Cytomegalovirus-associated TCR beta chains were listed, numbering around 150. Evidence from a later analysis indicated that most CMV-associated TCR beta chains looked HLA-restricted.

Amplification used 60 Vbeta primers and 13 Jbeta primers. Profiling relied on immunoSEQ multiplex PCR, and the TCRdb table lists in-frame clones only, not all of them. The table records approximately 150,000 clones, approximately 81% of them present only once. Remarks on this clone: Its antigen is undetermined.

The sequence derives from a man aged 25 to 40 in good health and CMV-seropositive. The sample comprised PBMCs.

The DNA of the CDR3 is TGCAGCGTCGTGGACAGCCTTGCAACTAATGAAAAACTGTTTTTT. Its translation: CSVVDSLATNEKLFF. The chain is built from TRBV29-1 and TRBJ1-4, with D possibly TRBD1 on 6 matching bases. The CDR3 loop spans 15 amino acids. V lost 6 bases and J 0 bases, leaving 14 bases between the germline ends. Germline V CDR1 and CDR2: SQVTM, ANQGSEA. Complete variable domain (other parts from reference TRBV29-1 and TRBJ1-4): SAVISQKPSRDICQRGTSLTIQCQVDSQVTMMFWYRQQPGQSLTLIATANQGSEATYESGFVIDKFPISRPNLTFSTLTVSNMSPEDSSIYLCSVVDSLATNEKLFFGSGTQLSVL.